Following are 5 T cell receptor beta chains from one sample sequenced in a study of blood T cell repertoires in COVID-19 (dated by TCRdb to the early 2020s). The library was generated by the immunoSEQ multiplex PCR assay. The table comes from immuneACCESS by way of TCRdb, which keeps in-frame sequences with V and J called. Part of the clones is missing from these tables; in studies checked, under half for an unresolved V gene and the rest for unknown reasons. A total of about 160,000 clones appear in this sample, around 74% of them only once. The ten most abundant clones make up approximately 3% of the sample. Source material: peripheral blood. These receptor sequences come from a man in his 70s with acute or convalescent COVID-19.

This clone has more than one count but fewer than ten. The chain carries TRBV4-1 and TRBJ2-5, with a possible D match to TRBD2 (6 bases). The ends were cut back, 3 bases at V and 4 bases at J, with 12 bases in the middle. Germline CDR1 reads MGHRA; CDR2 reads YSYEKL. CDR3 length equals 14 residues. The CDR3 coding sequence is TGCGCCAGCAGCCATCTCGGGAGCTTAGAGACCCAGTACTTC. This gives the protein CASSHLGSLETQYF.

In nucleotides, the CDR3 is TGTGCCAGCAGCCAAATTACTAGCGGCAGCTGGTACGAGCAGTACTTC. Translated: CASSQITSGSWYEQYF. This chain uses TRBV5-4 with TRBJ2-7, with TRBD2 matching 8 bases. CDR3 size: 16 residues. CDR1 is SGHNT, CDR2 YYREEE, per germline (reference sequence). The junction had 13 bases not matched to a gene; V was cut back by 4 bases and J by 4 bases.

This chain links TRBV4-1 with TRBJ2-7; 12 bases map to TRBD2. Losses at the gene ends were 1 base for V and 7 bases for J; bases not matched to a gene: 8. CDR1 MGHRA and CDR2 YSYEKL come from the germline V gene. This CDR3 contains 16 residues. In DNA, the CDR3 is TGCGCCAGCAGCCAAGCTCTGACTAGCGGGAGCGGTGAGCAGTACTTC. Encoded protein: CASSQALTSGSGEQYF.

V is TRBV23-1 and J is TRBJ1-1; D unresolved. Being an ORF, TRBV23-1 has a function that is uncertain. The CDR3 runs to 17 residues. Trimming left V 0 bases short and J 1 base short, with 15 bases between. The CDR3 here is CASSQSKRTGENTEAFF. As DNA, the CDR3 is TGCGCCAGCAGTCAATCGAAGAGGACTGGAGAGAACACTGAAGCTTTCTTT.

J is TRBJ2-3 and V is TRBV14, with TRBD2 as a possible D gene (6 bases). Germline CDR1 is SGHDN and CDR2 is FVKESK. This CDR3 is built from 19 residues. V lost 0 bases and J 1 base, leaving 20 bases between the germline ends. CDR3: CASSQDPQFVLAGTDTQYF. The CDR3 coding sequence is TGTGCCAGCAGCCAAGATCCCCAGTTTGTGTTAGCGGGCACAGATACGCAGTATTTT.